This T cell receptor beta chain was captured in a study of cytomegalovirus exposure and HLA in healthy donors. In the study overall: From about 200 million T cells, an earlier analysis saw under 140 million unique TCR beta sequences. Notes on the study in general: Most sequenced TCRs were rare (though some public TCRs occurred in many donors). The HLA-A and HLA-B alleles of most subjects were reportedly predicted accurately from TCR beta sequences.

Primers: 60 Vbeta forward and 13 Jbeta reverse. Clones were read by immunoSEQ multiplex PCR, and TCRdb kept only the in-frame ones, dropping some. In the table there are 100,000 to 150,000 clones, roughly 79% of which are singletons. The CDR3 runs 14 residues. In germline, CDR1 is MNHNS, CDR2 SASEGT. V gave up 6 bases and J gave up 4 bases; unmatched junction bases: 7. Comment on this clone: Its antigen is still unknown.

The sequence was obtained from a woman aged 45-60 years in good health and CMV-seronegative. The J gene is TRBJ1-1, the V gene TRBV6-1; TRBD1 aligns across 8 bases. Sequencing was carried out using PBMCs. The CDR3 loop reads CASSPQGAGTEAFF. CDR3 nucleotides: TGTGCCAGCAGCCCGCAGGGGGCGGGCACTGAAGCTTTCTTT.